This TCR beta chain stems from a study of T cell responses to AZD1222 COVID-19 vaccine. TCRdb's copy holds only in-frame clones and misses some; the assay was immunoSEQ multiplex PCR. In the table there are approximately 170,000 clones, under 95% of which are singletons. CDR1 MNHNY and CDR2 SVGAGI come from the germline V gene (reference sequence). CDR3 length: 14 amino acids. With 6 bases removed from V and 6 bases from J, the gap between germline ends came to 17 bases. The receptor was isolated from an adult in good health. The rearrangement joins TRBV6-6 to TRBJ1-1; no clear D gene. This material consisted of peripheral blood, taken on day 0 of AZD1222 vaccination. Here the CDR3 DNA reads TGTGCCAGCAGGGGGTGGCAGGATGGCGCTGAAGCTTTCTTT. Encoded protein: CASRGWQDGAEAFF.